What follows is one T cell receptor beta chain and its context. In the authors' methods: Estimated nucleated cell counts came from reference gene primer amplification. TCRdb keeps only in-frame clones here, not all; method: immunoSEQ multiplex PCR. V, J and clone size are taken as reported in that table, and D and trimming were inferred from the DNA itself. The table lists tens of thousands of clones, under 80% of them singletons, with approximately 19% in the top ten. This sample is part of a study of blood T cell repertoires in COVID-19. Overall study context: Sample material is recorded as cDNA or gDNA derived from T cells, B-cell-depleted T cells, or PBMCs.

Germline V gene data show CDR1 as SGHTA and CDR2 as FQGNSA. The CDR3 has 15 residues. The V end lost 3 bases, the J end lost 4 bases, and 14 bases lay between the germline ends. This chain joins TRBV7-2 and TRBJ2-3; D is perhaps TRBD2 (6 bases). Material: peripheral blood. The sequence was collected from a woman aged 80 or older with active or convalescent COVID-19. The CDR3: CASSLQSREADTQYF. For the CDR3, the DNA is TGTGCCAGCAGCTTGCAGTCGAGGGAGGCAGATACGCAGTATTTT. Complete variable domain (other parts from reference TRBV7-2 and TRBJ2-3): GAGVSQSPSNKVTEKGKDVELRCDPISGHTALYWYRQSLGQGLEFLIYFQGNSAPDKSGLPSDRFSAERTGGSVSTLTIQRTQQEDSAVYLCASSLQSREADTQYFGPGTRLTVL.